The next 30 T cell receptor beta chains were all read from a single sample in a study of CD8+ T cells in alopecia areata. After isolation, RNA underwent reverse transcription to generate cDNA as the sequencing template. Using immunoSEQ multiplex PCR, the repertoire was profiled, and TCRdb retains in-frame clones only, with some absent. The profile shows approximately 180,000 clones, more than 55% of them singletons. Described treatment: oral pan-JAK inhibitor, 5-10 mg twice daily. Sequencing used CD4+ T cells sorted from blood, obtained between weeks 47 and 50, from a patient treated with tofacitinib. The receptors were gathered from a human donor with alopecia areata.

This clone appeared many times. This chain uses TRBV14 with TRBJ2-1, with D maybe TRBD2 (6 bases). This CDR3 region has 16 residues. The ends were cut back, 1 base at V and 3 bases at J, with 13 bases in the middle. The V gene's germline CDR1 is SGHDN and CDR2 FVKESK. This chain's CDR3 is CASSQVGGAHYNEQFF. CDR3 DNA sequence: TGTGCCAGCAGCCAAGTCGGAGGGGCTCACTACAATGAGCAGTTCTTC.

This chain uses TRBV6-5 with TRBJ2-4; D may be TRBD2 (5 bases). CDR1 is MNHEY and CDR2 is SVGAGI in the germline V gene. The CDR3 extends over 15 amino acids. Trimming removed 4 bases at V and 0 bases at J, with 10 bases between. This CDR3 reads CASSSGVLAKNIQYF. The CDR3 bases are TGTGCCAGCAGTTCCGGGGTCCTAGCCAAAAACATTCAGTACTTC.

V usage is TRBV12-5 and J usage is TRBJ2-3; D is unclear. Germline CDR1 reads LGHNT; CDR2 reads FRNRAP. Trimming removed 1 base from V and 6 bases from J, with 11 bases in between. This CDR3 is 14 amino acids long. The CDR3 DNA follows: TGTGCTAGTGGTTTGGGGCTCTCCCCGGATACGCAGTATTTT. Translating gives CASGLGLSPDTQYF. The full variable domain, in which reference TRBV12-5 and TRBJ2-3 provide the parts outside the CDR3, is DARVTQTPRHKVTEMGQEVTMRCQPILGHNTVFWYRQTMMQGLELLAYFRNRAPLDDSGMPKDRFSAEMPDATLATLKIQPSEPRDSAVYFCASGLGLSPDTQYFGPGTRLTVL.

V is TRBV30 and J is TRBJ2-3; D is unclear. CDR3 length: 13 amino acids. Trimming removed 7 bases from V and 3 bases from J, with 14 bases in between. The germline gives CDR1 GTSNPN, CDR2 SVGIG (reference sequence). The CDR3: CAFHLQLTDTQYF. The CDR3 region has the DNA TGTGCCTTTCACTTGCAACTTACAGATACGCAGTATTTT.

The V and J genes are TRBV29-1 and TRBJ2-7; TRBD1 matches at 11 bases. The CDR3 totals 14 residues. The V segment lost 4 bases and the J segment 0 bases; nucleotides outside the gene matches: 2. CDR1 SQVTM and CDR2 ANQGSEA come from the germline V gene. The DNA of the CDR3 is TGCAGCGTTGGGGGACAGGGGGACTCCTACGAGCAGTACTTC. This encodes CSVGGQGDSYEQYF.

This clone was observed once. The CDR3 nucleotides are TGTGCCATCAGTGACGGGGCCCGGGCACCCTATGGCTACACCTTC. Residues: CAISDGARAPYGYTF. This chain links TRBV10-3 with TRBJ1-2; TRBD1 might be the D (5 bases). The CDR3 consists of 15 residues. V was shortened by 3 bases and J by 4 bases, with 15 bases between the two germline ends. The germline CDR1 and CDR2 sequences are ENHRY and SYGVKD.

The chain couples TRBV5-1 to TRBJ2-1; the D gene is possibly TRBD2 (6 bases). With 3 bases removed from V and 3 bases from J, the gap between germline ends came to 16 bases. This CDR3 has 16 amino acids. The germline CDR1 and CDR2 sequences are SGHRS and YFSETQ. CDR3 DNA sequence: TGCGCCAGCAGCTGGTCCCCGACTAGACACTACAATGAGCAGTTCTTC. This sequence encodes CASSWSPTRHYNEQFF.

This chain uses TRBV6-1 with TRBJ2-5; 12 nucleotides match TRBD1. After removal of 2 bases from V and 5 bases from J, the junction contained 9 bases not matched to a gene. This CDR3 is 17 amino acids long. CDR1 and CDR2 from the germline V gene are MNHNS and SASEGT. The CDR3 here is CASSEMLGTGGRETQYF. For the CDR3, the DNA is TGTGCCAGCAGTGAAATGTTGGGGACAGGGGGCCGGGAGACCCAGTACTTC.

The V gene is TRBV29-1, the J gene TRBJ1-5; maybe TRBD1 (6 bases). From germline, CDR1 is SQVTM and CDR2 ANQGSEA. Trimming stripped 6 bases from V and 7 bases from J, with 13 bases between. CDR3 size: 12 residues. As DNA, the CDR3 is TGCAGCGTAGCGGACAGAGGACAGCCCCAGCATTTT. It is translated as CSVADRGQPQHF.

This chain joins TRBV6-6 and TRBJ2-7; D gene unclear. Trimming cost V 6 bases and J 0 bases, with 3 bases left between them. CDR1 MNHNY and CDR2 SVGAGI come from the germline V gene (reference sequence). The CDR3 is 11 amino acids. As DNA, the CDR3 is TGTGCCAGCAGGTCCTCCTACGAGCAGTACTTC. It yields the protein CASRSSYEQYF.

The V and J genes are TRBV30 and TRBJ1-2; the D is unclear. V gave up 0 bases and J gave up 0 bases, with 5 bases separating them. The CDR3 length is 13 residues. Germline CDR1 reads GTSNPN; CDR2 reads SVGIG (reference sequence). The CDR3 coding sequence is TGTGCCTGGAGTGTAAGCACTAACTATGGCTACACCTTC. Its protein product is CAWSVSTNYGYTF. Based on the CDR3 plus reference TRBV30 and TRBJ1-2, the full variable domain is SQTIHQWPATLVQPVGSPLSLECTVEGTSNPNLYWYRQAAGRGLQLLFYSVGIGQISSEVPQNLSASRPQDRQFILSSKKLLLSDSGFYLCAWSVSTNYGYTFGSGTRLTVV.

This clone was seen a single time. The chain employs TRBV7-9 and TRBJ2-1, with D maybe TRBD1 (5 bases). The V gene lost 1 base and the J gene lost 9 bases, with 13 bases spanning the gap. The germline gives CDR1 SEHNR, CDR2 FQNEAQ (reference sequence). The CDR3 is 14 residues long. CDR3 coding DNA: TGTGCCAGCAGCTTAGACCTCCAGGGCAGTGAGCAGTTCTTC. Translated, it gives CASSLDLQGSEQFF. Together with reference TRBV7-9 and TRBJ2-1, the CDR3 gives the full variable domain: DTGVSQNPRHKITKRGQNVTFRCDPISEHNRLYWYRQTLGQGPEFLTYFQNEAQLEKSRLLSDRFSAERPKGSFSTLEIQRTEQGDSAMYLCASSLDLQGSEQFFGPGTRLTVL.

This chain connects TRBV19 to TRBJ1-5, with TRBD1 matching 8 bases. With 7 bases clipped from V and 7 bases from J, the junction kept 12 bases outside the gene matches. The CDR3 covers 15 residues. Germline lookup yields CDR1 LNHDA and CDR2 SQIVND (reference sequence). The CDR3 reads CASTADRAGSQPQHF. DNA of the CDR3: TGTGCCAGTACCGCGGACAGGGCCGGGAGCCAGCCCCAGCATTTT.

The chain recombines TRBV11-3 with TRBJ2-3; 11 bases match TRBD1. With V trimmed by 5 bases and J by 4 bases, 11 bases remained unmatched. Germline lookup yields CDR1 SGHNT and CDR2 YENEEA. This CDR3 has 17 residues. CDR3 DNA sequence: TGTGCCAGCAGCGTGGGACAGGGGGTTCGAAGGGCAGATACGCAGTATTTT. Protein product: CASSVGQGVRRADTQYF.

This clone showed up just a few times. The chain is built from TRBV7-9 and TRBJ2-3; TRBD2 is a possible D gene (5 bases). V lost 4 bases and J lost 6, with 14 bases in between. CDR1 SEHNR and CDR2 FQNEAQ come from the germline V gene (reference sequence). This CDR3 is 14 amino acids long. For the CDR3, the DNA is TGTGCCAGCAGCTCCGAGGGTGGACCCGATACGCAGTATTTT. It specifies CASSSEGGPDTQYF.

The chain recombines TRBV29-1 with TRBJ1-1; D is unclear. The CDR3 contains 14 residues. CDR1 is SQVTM, CDR2 ANQGSEA, per germline. Between the trimmed V and J ends, which lost 6 bases and 5 bases, there was a span of 19 bases. The chain's CDR3 is CSVRASEFRTEAFF. In DNA form, the CDR3 reads TGCAGCGTCCGGGCCTCAGAGTTTCGGACTGAAGCTTTCTTT.

This clone was observed a handful of times. The genes are TRBV5-6 and TRBJ2-7; the D gene is possibly TRBD1 (6 bases). The CDR3 runs to 18 residues. The germline gives CDR1 SGHDT, CDR2 YYEEEE. Trimming took 4 bases from V and 0 from J, leaving 23 bases between them. The chain's CDR3 is CASSIPVQQGRGSYEQYF. The CDR3 coding sequence is TGTGCCAGCAGCATCCCGGTACAACAGGGTCGCGGCTCCTACGAGCAGTACTTC.

The gene calls are TRBV7-3 and TRBJ2-2; D uncertain. The CDR3 is 15 amino acids. Trimming stripped 2 bases from V and 0 bases from J, with 7 bases between. Germline CDR1 reads SGHTA; CDR2 reads FQGTGA. This CDR3 reads CASSLATTNTGELFF. The DNA of the CDR3 is TGTGCCAGCAGCTTAGCGACAACGAACACCGGGGAGCTGTTTTTT.

This clone was seen a few times. This rearrangement joins TRBV4-1 to TRBJ2-7; 7 bases are shared with TRBD1. J was trimmed by 3 bases and V by 3 bases; bases with no gene match: 11. This CDR3 is built from 16 residues. CDR1 and CDR2 (germline): MGHRA, YSYEKL. The CDR3 sequence is CASSQVTGNSNYEQYF. For the CDR3, the DNA is TGCGCCAGCAGCCAGGTGACAGGGAACTCCAACTACGAGCAGTACTTC.

This clone was counted between two and nine times. Other DNA sequences from this sample encode an identical CDR3 as well. This rearrangement joins TRBV4-1 to TRBJ1-2; D gene unclear. Germline assignment: CDR1 MGHRA and CDR2 YSYEKL. This CDR3 has 13 amino acids. The ends were cut back, 0 bases at V and 2 bases at J, with 4 bases in the middle. The CDR3 spells CASSQDGNYGYTF. In DNA, the CDR3 is TGCGCCAGCAGCCAAGATGGGAACTATGGCTACACCTTC.

The rearrangement joins TRBV2 to TRBJ2-7; no definite D call. The V and J ends lost 5 bases and 4 bases respectively, with 12 bases between them. Germline CDR1 reads SNHLY; CDR2 reads FYNNEI. The CDR3 has 13 amino acids. The CDR3, as DNA: TGTGCCAGCAGTTATCAGGTCGGGTACGAGCAGTACTTC. Its protein product is CASSYQVGYEQYF.

This chain uses TRBV2 with TRBJ2-4, with no clear D. Trimming stripped 4 bases from V and 0 bases from J, with 10 bases between. This CDR3 contains 15 residues. CDR1 and CDR2 from the germline V gene are SNHLY and FYNNEI. This CDR3 reads CASSVVEVAKNIQYF. Here the CDR3 DNA reads TGTGCCAGCAGTGTGGTTGAGGTAGCCAAAAACATTCAGTACTTC. The whole variable domain, filled in from reference TRBV2 and TRBJ2-4, reads EPEVTQTPSHQVTQMGQEVILRCVPISNHLYFYWYRQILGQKVEFLVSFYNNEISEKSEIFDDQFSVERPDGSNFTLKIRSTKLEDSAMYFCASSVVEVAKNIQYFGAGTRLSVL.

This rearrangement joins TRBV7-6 to TRBJ2-7; D remains unclear. The CDR3 covers 13 residues. The V end lost 1 base, the J end lost 3 bases, and 7 bases lay between the germline ends. CDR1 and CDR2 (germline): SGHVS, FNYEAQ. CDR3 loop: CASSLGTGYEQYF. The CDR3 DNA reads TGTGCCAGCAGCTTAGGGACGGGCTACGAGCAGTACTTC.

The J gene is TRBJ1-2, the V gene TRBV7-2; D is unresolved. V lost 2 bases, J lost 5 bases, and 12 bases lay in between. The CDR3 spans 14 residues. The germline gives CDR1 SGHTA, CDR2 FQGNSA. CDR3 in amino acids: CASSLSVPLYGYTF. The CDR3 coding sequence is TGTGCCAGCAGCTTAAGTGTTCCTTTATATGGCTACACCTTC.

The rearrangement joins TRBV29-1 to TRBJ2-3; 8 nucleotides line up with TRBD1. This CDR3 has 14 residues. J gave up 0 bases and V 7 bases, and 6 bases lay outside the gene matches. Germline V lookup: CDR1 SQVTM, CDR2 ANQGSEA. CDR3 coding DNA: TGCAGCGCCCGGACAGGGCTTAGCACAGATACGCAGTATTTT. It yields the protein CSARTGLSTDTQYF.

In regard to this clone: The same CDR3 is also encoded by other DNA sequences in this sample. The chain employs TRBV29-1 and TRBJ1-1; D remains unclear. The CDR3 spans 10 residues. Germline V gene sequence: CDR1 SQVTM, CDR2 ANQGSEA. The germline V and J ends were trimmed by 5 bases and 4 bases, with 5 bases remaining between them. The CDR3 protein is CSVSITEAFF. CDR3 DNA sequence: TGCAGCGTTTCTATCACTGAAGCTTTCTTT.

The V call is TRBV15, the J call TRBJ2-5; weak D call: TRBD1 (6 bases). The CDR3 covers 13 residues. The germline V gene encodes CDR1 LNHNV and CDR2 YYDKDF (reference sequence). V lost 3 bases and J 1 base, leaving 6 bases between the germline ends. The CDR3 reads CATSRDSQETQYF. As DNA, the CDR3 is TGTGCCACCAGCAGGGACAGCCAAGAGACCCAGTACTTC.

V usage is TRBV2 and J usage is TRBJ2-3, with unresolved D. CDR1 and CDR2 from the germline V gene are SNHLY and FYNNEI. The V and J ends lost 8 bases and 3 bases respectively, with 18 bases between them. CDR3 length: 15 amino acids. For the CDR3, the DNA is TGTGCCAGCGGTCCTAGAAGTCAAACAACAGATACGCAGTATTTT. It specifies CASGPRSQTTDTQYF.

For this clone: Other DNA sequences in the same sample also yield this CDR3. V and J are TRBV30 and TRBJ1-2; D not certain. In germline, CDR1 is GTSNPN, CDR2 SVGIG (reference sequence). Trimming removed 3 bases from V and 8 bases from J, with 10 bases in between. The length of the CDR3 is 11 residues. CDR3 loop: CAWSTGGGYTF. CDR3 nucleotides: TGTGCCTGGAGCACTGGTGGGGGCTACACCTTC. Drawing the rest from reference TRBV30 and TRBJ1-2, the complete variable domain is SQTIHQWPATLVQPVGSPLSLECTVEGTSNPNLYWYRQAAGRGLQLLFYSVGIGQISSEVPQNLSASRPQDRQFILSSKKLLLSDSGFYLCAWSTGGGYTFGSGTRLTVV.

This clone has just one count. V usage is TRBV30 and J usage is TRBJ2-3, with TRBD2 matching over 7 bases. Trimming took 0 bases from V and 0 from J; bases not matched to a gene: 3. CDR1 and CDR2 from the germline V gene are GTSNPN and SVGIG (reference sequence). There are 15 residues in the CDR3. Here the CDR3 reads CAWSVRAGSTDTQYF. CDR3 bases: TGTGCCTGGAGTGTGCGAGCGGGAAGCACAGATACGCAGTATTTT.